The 14 T cell receptor beta chains presented below share a single source sample, sequenced in a study of technical replicates of blood from a few donors. This table comes from immunoSEQ multiplex PCR, and its TCRdb copy is limited to in-frame clones, with some not included. The sample lists about 88,000 clones; about nine tenths were seen once. The sample was T cells isolated from PBMCs. The receptors here all came from a human donor in good health.

V and J are TRBV6-1 and TRBJ2-7, with a tentative D call TRBD1 (5 bases). Germline loops: CDR1 MNHNS, CDR2 SASEGT. This CDR3 region has 15 residues. Deletions cut 4 bases from V and 0 bases from J, with 13 bases between. CDR3 bases: TGTGCCAGCAGTGCGGTACAGGACCACTCCTACGAGCAGTACTTC. As protein: CASSAVQDHSYEQYF.

The chain employs TRBV5-4 and TRBJ2-1, with 10 nucleotides matching TRBD2. V lost 2 bases, J lost 10 bases, and 3 bases stayed unmatched. This CDR3 is 13 amino acids long. Germline V gives CDR1 SGHNT, CDR2 YYREEE (reference sequence). In DNA, the CDR3 is TGTGCCAGCAGCTTTCCTAGCGGGAGCGAGCAGTTCTTC. It specifies CASSFPSGSEQFF. Variable domain in full (rest from reference TRBV5-4 and TRBJ2-1): ETGVTQSPTHLIKTRGQQVTLRCSSQSGHNTVSWYQQALGQGPQFIFQYYREEENGRGNFPPRFSGLQFPNYSSELNVNALELDDSALYLCASSFPSGSEQFFGPGTRLTVL.

V usage is TRBV5-1 and J usage is TRBJ1-5, with a tentative D call TRBD1 (5 bases). The CDR3 runs to 15 residues. V shed 5 bases and J shed 5 bases, with 17 bases lying between them. CDR1 and CDR2 from the germline V gene are SGHRS and YFSETQ. CDR3 nucleotide sequence: TGCGCCAGCAGTCTTGATAGGGGCTCAGATCAGCCCCAGCATTTT. Amino acids: CASSLDRGSDQPQHF.

The genes are TRBV4-2 and TRBJ2-1; a possible D gene is TRBD1 (5 bases). With 1 base removed from V and 5 bases from J, the gap between germline ends came to 12 bases. From germline, CDR1 is LGHNA and CDR2 YNFKEQ. The CDR3 loop spans 15 amino acids. CDR3 bases: TGTGCCAGCAGCCAAGGGCAGGGCCCGAACAATGAGCAGTTCTTC. Protein product: CASSQGQGPNNEQFF.

V and J are TRBV4-1 and TRBJ2-2; D is perhaps TRBD2 (6 bases). V was cut by 4 bases and J by 4 bases, with 13 bases left in between. Per the germline V gene, CDR1 is MGHRA and CDR2 is YSYEKL. This CDR3 is built from 15 residues. The CDR3, as DNA: TGCGCCAGCAGCCCTTTGGGGGAGGCCACCGGGGAGCTGTTTTTT. This encodes CASSPLGEATGELFF.

The rearrangement uses TRBV7-7 and TRBJ2-3; 11 positions match TRBD2. Trimming removed 5 bases from V and 6 bases from J; junction bases left unmatched: 7. Germline lookup yields CDR1 SSHAT and CDR2 FNYEAQ (reference sequence). The CDR3 extends over 15 amino acids. The CDR3 reads CASSSRTSGQDTQYF. The CDR3 nucleotides are TGTGCCAGCAGCAGCCGGACTAGCGGGCAGGATACGCAGTATTTT.

The V and J genes are TRBV11-2 and TRBJ2-1, with 7 bases fitting TRBD1. Per germline, CDR1 SGHAT and CDR2 FQNNGV. The CDR3 is 12 residues long. Trimming removed 8 bases from V and 8 bases from J; junction bases left unmatched: 6. CDR3 sequence reads: CASLQGQDEQFF. The CDR3 DNA reads TGTGCCAGCCTACAGGGGCAAGATGAGCAGTTCTTC. The whole variable domain, remainder taken from reference TRBV11-2 and TRBJ2-1, is EAGVAQSPRYKIIEKRQSVAFWCNPISGHATLYWYQQILGQGPKLLIQFQNNGVVDDSQLPKDRFSAERLKGVDSTLKIQPAKLEDSAVYLCASLQGQDEQFFGPGTRLTVL.

This clone was recorded once. This chain links TRBV6-4 with TRBJ1-5; 9 bases are shared with TRBD1. The CDR3 has 15 residues. The germline CDR1 and CDR2 sequences are MRHNA and SNTAGT. Trimming at V came to 6 bases and at J to 4 bases, leaving 7 bases not matched to a gene. CDR3 residues: CASSLTTGGNQPQHF. The CDR3 DNA sequence: TGTGCCAGCAGCCTTACGACAGGGGGGAATCAGCCCCAGCATTTT.

The genes are TRBV6-1 and TRBJ1-2; the D is unclear. The CDR3 extends over 17 amino acids. V lost 2 bases and J 6 bases, leaving 22 bases between the germline ends. Per the germline V gene, CDR1 is MNHNS and CDR2 is SASEGT. CDR3 region: CASSETYGGGRINGYTF. CDR3 DNA: TGTGCCAGCAGTGAAACGTATGGTGGAGGACGGATTAATGGCTACACCTTC.

This chain connects TRBV19 to TRBJ1-5; TRBD1 is a possible D gene (5 bases). The CDR3 totals 14 residues. Germline V gene data show CDR1 as LNHDA and CDR2 as SQIVND (reference sequence). The germline V and J ends were trimmed by 5 bases and 0 bases, with 8 bases remaining between them. In nucleotides, the CDR3 is TGTGCCAGTAGTCTACAGGTTAGCAATCAGCCCCAGCATTTT. Translation gives CASSLQVSNQPQHF. The full variable domain, with the rest looked up from reference TRBV19 and TRBJ1-5, is DGGITQSPKYLFRKEGQNVTLSCEQNLNHDAMYWYRQDPGQGLRLIYYSQIVNDFQKGDIAEGYSVSREKKESFPLTVTSAQKNPTAFYLCASSLQVSNQPQHFGDGTRLSIL.

This chain connects TRBV4-2 to TRBJ1-4; 7 bases line up with TRBD1. Germline values: CDR1 LGHNA, CDR2 YNFKEQ. The CDR3 has 19 amino acids. Trimming took 3 bases from V and 0 from J; bases not matched to a gene: 13. CDR3 nucleotide sequence: TGTGCCAGCAGCCATCTTAGGACAGGACCAGTTGCAACTAATGAAAAACTGTTTTTT. Protein product: CASSHLRTGPVATNEKLFF.

The CDR3: CASSFLHSSNYGYTF. The CDR3, as DNA: TGTGCCAGCAGCTTTCTTCACAGTTCTAACTATGGCTACACCTTC. The chain employs TRBV7-9 and TRBJ1-2; D is ambiguous. Germline V lookup: CDR1 SEHNR, CDR2 FQNEAQ (reference sequence). The CDR3 has 15 residues. The germline V and J ends were trimmed by 3 bases and 0 bases, with 11 bases remaining between them.

The chain couples TRBV2 to TRBJ2-7, with D hard to call. V shed 8 bases and J shed 0 bases, with 20 bases lying between them. This CDR3 is built from 16 residues. Looked up from germline, CDR1 is SNHLY and CDR2 is FYNNEI. CDR3: CASPPLAGPPSYEQYF. The CDR3 region has the DNA TGTGCCAGCCCCCCTCTGGCTGGCCCCCCCTCCTACGAGCAGTACTTC. The full variable domain, completed using reference TRBV2 and TRBJ2-7, is EPEVTQTPSHQVTQMGQEVILRCVPISNHLYFYWYRQILGQKVEFLVSFYNNEISEKSEIFDDQFSVERPDGSNFTLKIRSTKLEDSAMYFCASPPLAGPPSYEQYFGPGTRLTVT.

This chain joins TRBV20-1 and TRBJ1-2, with D unresolved. V was shortened by 1 base and J by 5 bases, with 5 bases between the two germline ends. The germline V gene has CDR1 DFQATT and CDR2 SNEGSKA (reference sequence). This CDR3 is built from 11 residues. The CDR3 spells CSARVQYGYTF. In DNA form, the CDR3 reads TGCAGTGCTAGAGTACAGTATGGCTACACCTTC.